Sequencing of this T cell receptor beta chain was carried out in a study of blood T cell repertoires in COVID-19. Study-wide context: Some COVID-19 samples were acute and others convalescent; all came from the United States, Italy and Spain. PBMCs, B-cell-depleted T cells, or T cells were the source of the cDNA or gDNA that made up the material.

Source study methods: Amplification of reference gene primers provided the estimated nucleated cell counts. Produced via immunoSEQ multiplex PCR; TCRdb's table is partial and in-frame only. That table gives V, J and clone size, and the DNA gave D and trimming. The sample comprises hundreds of thousands of clones, roughly 79% of which are singletons, and approximately 1.9% rests with the top ten. The germline V and J ends were trimmed by 4 bases and 0 bases, with 7 bases remaining between them. Per the germline V gene, CDR1 is SGHNT and CDR2 is YYREEE (reference sequence). This CDR3 comprises 13 residues. This clone was observed a handful of times.

This clonotype was obtained from a woman of 80 years or more with acute or convalescent COVID-19. Source material: peripheral blood. The chain carries TRBV5-4 and TRBJ1-1; the D is unclear. CDR3 DNA: TGTGCCAGCAGCGGACTTTTGAACACTGAAGCTTTCTTT. Amino acid sequence: CASSGLLNTEAFF.